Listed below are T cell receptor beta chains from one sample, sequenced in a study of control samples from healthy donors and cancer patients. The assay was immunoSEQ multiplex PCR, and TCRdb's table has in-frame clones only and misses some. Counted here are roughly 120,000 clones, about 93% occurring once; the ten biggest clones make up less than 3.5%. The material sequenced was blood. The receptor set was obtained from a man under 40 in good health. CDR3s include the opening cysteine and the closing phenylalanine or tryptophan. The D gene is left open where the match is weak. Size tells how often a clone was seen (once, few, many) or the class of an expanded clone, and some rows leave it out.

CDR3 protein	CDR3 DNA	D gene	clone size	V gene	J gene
CASVPGTGFLLAKNIQYF	TGTGCCAGCGTTCCCGGGACAGGCTTTTTACTAGCCAAGAACATTCAGTACTTC	TRBD1	.	TRBV2	TRBJ2-4
CASSIVGGYNEQFF	TGTGCCAGTAGTATAGTGGGCGGGTACAATGAGCAGTTCTTC	.	.	TRBV19	TRBJ2-1
CRARDRGLGEQYF	TGCCGAGCGAGGGACAGGGGGCTTGGGGAGCAGTACTTC	.	.	TRBV21-1	TRBJ2-7
CSVQGQPVEAFF	TGCAGCGTACAGGGACAACCCGTTGAAGCTTTCTTT	.	.	TRBV29-1	TRBJ1-1
CASSEADNYGYTF	TGTGCCAGCAGTGAAGCAGATAACTATGGCTACACCTTC	.	.	TRBV6-1	TRBJ1-2
CASSPDRDYGYTF	TGTGCCAGCAGCCCCGACAGGGACTATGGCTACACCTTC	TRBD1	few	TRBV3-1/TRBV3-2	TRBJ1-2
CASSRDSIYNEQFF	TGTGCCAGCAGCCGGGACTCAATCTACAATGAGCAGTTCTTC	.	.	TRBV11-2	TRBJ2-1
CASTLRDSRTGELFF	TGTGCCAGCACCCTACGGGACTCTCGAACCGGGGAGCTGTTTTTT	.	.	TRBV5-8	TRBJ2-2
CSARVGGEQFF	TGCAGTGCTAGAGTCGGGGGTGAGCAGTTCTTC	.	.	TRBV20-1	TRBJ2-1
CASSHEGVYGYTF	TGCGCCAGCAGCCACGAAGGAGTCTATGGCTACACCTTC	.	.	TRBV4-1	TRBJ1-2
CASSHSDRGNSPLHF	TGCGCCAGCAGCCATTCGGACAGGGGAAATTCACCCCTCCACTTT	TRBD1	.	TRBV4-1	TRBJ1-6
CASSRALDRNTGELFF	TGCGCCAGCAGCCGCGCCTTAGACAGGAACACCGGGGAGCTGTTTTTT	.	.	TRBV4-1	TRBJ2-2
CASSITAGGNQPQHF	TGTGCCAGTAGTATAACTGCCGGGGGCAATCAGCCCCAGCATTTT	.	.	TRBV19	TRBJ1-5
CASRGWQNQPQHF	TGTGCCAGCAGGGGGTGGCAGAATCAGCCCCAGCATTTT	.	.	TRBV2	TRBJ1-5
CASSLVAPGELFF	TGTGCCAGCAGCCTAGTCGCGCCCGGGGAGCTGTTTTTT	.	.	TRBV14	TRBJ2-2
CASRQSSGGSYNEQFF	TGCGCCAGCAGGCAGTCTAGCGGGGGCTCCTACAATGAGCAGTTCTTC	TRBD2	.	TRBV5-1	TRBJ2-1
CATGTKAYNEQFF	TGTGCCACCGGGACTAAAGCTTACAATGAGCAGTTCTTC	TRBD2	.	TRBV19	TRBJ2-1
CSASYGNQPQHF	TGCAGTGCTAGTTACGGAAATCAGCCCCAGCATTTT	.	.	TRBV20-1	TRBJ1-5
CASSLEPREALFF	TGTGCCAGCAGCTTAGAGCCTAGGGAGGCGCTGTTTTTT	.	.	TRBV11-2	TRBJ2-2
CASSEYWDRGYEKLFF	TGTGCCAGCAGTGAATATTGGGACAGGGGGTATGAAAAACTGTTTTTT	TRBD1	.	TRBV6-1	TRBJ1-4
CASSLVPSTDTQYF	TGCGCCAGCAGCTTGGTGCCAAGCACAGATACGCAGTATTTT	.	.	TRBV5-1	TRBJ2-3
CASSEARRGKADTQYF	TGTGCCAGCAGTGAAGCGAGGAGGGGGAAAGCAGATACGCAGTATTTT	.	.	TRBV6-1	TRBJ2-3
CASSLERDTRLKGFF	TGTGCCAGCAGTTTAGAGCGGGACACCCGTCTTAAGGGTTTCTTT	.	.	TRBV28	TRBJ1-1
CATRSLDSTDTQYF	TGTGCCACCAGATCCTTGGACAGCACAGATACGCAGTATTTT	.	.	TRBV24-1	TRBJ2-3
CASSSGQGEFF	TGTGCCAGCAGTTCCGGACAGGGGGAGTTCTTC	TRBD1	once	TRBV27	TRBJ2-1
CASSTDRLRGTDTQYF	TGTGCCAGTAGTACAGACAGGTTGCGCGGCACAGATACGCAGTATTTT	.	.	TRBV19	TRBJ2-3
CASSQVAETQYF	TGTGCCAGCAGCCAAGTGGCGGAGACCCAGTACTTC	.	.	TRBV3-1/TRBV3-2	TRBJ2-5
CASIGVNGYTF	TGCGCCAGCATTGGGGTAAATGGCTACACCTTC	.	.	TRBV5-1	TRBJ1-2
CASSSTENTEAFF	TGTGCCAGCAGTTCGACAGAAAACACTGAAGCTTTCTTT	.	.	TRBV27	TRBJ1-1
CASSPGLAGTDTQYF	TGTGCCAGCAGTCCCGGACTAGCGGGCACAGATACGCAGTATTTT	TRBD2	.	TRBV27	TRBJ2-3
CASSPLQGGSGNTIYF	TGTGCCAGCAGCCCTCTACAGGGGGGTTCTGGAAACACCATATATTTT	TRBD1	.	TRBV11-2	TRBJ1-3
CASSLRTRRNTIYF	TGTGCCAGCAGCCTACGGACCCGAAGGAACACCATATATTTT	.	.	TRBV28	TRBJ1-3
CASSFSSVSTEAFF	TGTGCCAGCAGCTTTTCTAGTGTATCGACTGAAGCTTTCTTT	.	.	TRBV7-2	TRBJ1-1
CATDPYVQGGNEQFF	TGTGCCACCGACCCCTATGTCCAGGGGGGCAATGAGCAGTTCTTC	.	.	TRBV15	TRBJ2-1
CASRDRNQPQHF	TGTGCCAGCCGGGACAGAAATCAGCCCCAGCATTTT	TRBD1	once	TRBV19	TRBJ1-5
CASSVGTSGGNEQFF	TGTGCCAGCAGCGTTGGGACTAGCGGGGGGAATGAGCAGTTCTTC	TRBD2	.	TRBV6-4	TRBJ2-1
CASSLTLAGELTEQYF	TGTGCCAGCAGTTTGACCCTAGCGGGGGAACTTACGGAGCAGTACTTC	TRBD2	.	TRBV28	TRBJ2-7
CASSLLGTRLYGYTF	TGTGCCAGCAGTTTACTTGGGACCAGGCTCTATGGCTACACCTTC	.	.	TRBV27	TRBJ1-2
CASSPPLGRSTDTQYF	TGTGCCAGCAGCCCCCCCCTAGGGCGATCCACAGATACGCAGTATTTT	.	.	TRBV7-9	TRBJ2-3
CASSRAGGVLRNIQYF	TGTGCCAGCAGCCGTGCGGGCGGGGTCCTCAGGAACATTCAGTACTTC	.	once	TRBV27	TRBJ2-4